This T cell receptor beta chain emerged from a study of cytomegalovirus exposure and HLA in healthy donors. The study's findings and limits: As immune exposure information, only CMV serostatus was available. It was likely that a cluster of highly shared sequence variants was a sequencing artifact. As a later analysis showed, a missense DCLRE1C variant was linked to trimming of TCR beta V- and J-genes.

Points on this clone: The antigen remains unidentified.

PCR involved 60 Vbeta and 13 Jbeta primers. Clones were read by immunoSEQ multiplex PCR, and TCRdb kept only the in-frame ones, dropping some. The data show 100,000 to 140,000 clones, about 72% seen once. The CDR3 spans 15 residues. The V and J ends lost 1 base and 7 bases, in that order; junction bases with no gene match: 6. CDR1 ENHRY and CDR2 SYGVKD come from the germline V gene. The sample consisted of PBMCs. The chain recombines TRBV10-3 with TRBJ2-1; 8 nucleotides agree with TRBD2. The source is a man between 18 and 35 years old in good health and CMV-seronegative. This CDR3 is CAISELSGGENEQFF. The CDR3 coding sequence is TGTGCCATCAGTGAGTTAAGCGGGGGAGAGAATGAGCAGTTCTTC.